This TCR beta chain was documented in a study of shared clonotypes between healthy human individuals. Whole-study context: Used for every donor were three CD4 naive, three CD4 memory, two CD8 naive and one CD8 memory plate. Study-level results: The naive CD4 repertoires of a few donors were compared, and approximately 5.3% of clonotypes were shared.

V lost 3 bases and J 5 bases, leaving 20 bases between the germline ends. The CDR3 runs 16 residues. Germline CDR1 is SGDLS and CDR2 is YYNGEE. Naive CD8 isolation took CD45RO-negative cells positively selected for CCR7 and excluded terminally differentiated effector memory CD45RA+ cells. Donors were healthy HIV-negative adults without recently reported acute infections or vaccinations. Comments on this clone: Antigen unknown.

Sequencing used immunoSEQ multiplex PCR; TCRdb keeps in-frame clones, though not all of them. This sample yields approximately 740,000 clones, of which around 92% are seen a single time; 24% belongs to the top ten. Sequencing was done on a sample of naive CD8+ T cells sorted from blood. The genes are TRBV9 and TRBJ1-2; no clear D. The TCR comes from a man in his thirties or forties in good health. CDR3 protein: CASSADSGNLPYGYTF. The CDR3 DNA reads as TGTGCCAGCAGCGCCGATTCGGGGAACCTTCCATATGGCTACACCTTC. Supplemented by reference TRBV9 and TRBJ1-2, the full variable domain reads DSGVTQTPKHLITATGQRVTLRCSPRSGDLSVYWYQQSLDQGLQFLIQYYNGEERAKGNILERFSAQQFPDLHSELNLSSLELGDSALYFCASSADSGNLPYGYTFGSGTRLTVV.